A selection of T cell receptor beta chains follows, all from one sample in a study of response to subunit inactivated influenza vaccine. Each CDR3 protein gets one entry after TCRdb re-called the RT-PCR reads with MiXCR. The sample carries 490,000 or so distinct CDR3 sequences, 6% to 9% recorded once. Sequencing used PBMCs from blood, obtained around 25 months after vaccination. These receptors came from a man in his fifties or sixties who received an inactivated influenza vaccine. CDR3s include the opening cysteine and the closing phenylalanine or tryptophan. Fields, in order: D gene, clone size, V gene, J gene, CDR3 length, CDR3 protein, CDR3 DNA. D genes are given only for firm matches. Expanded clones get a size class; other rows say once, few or many, or leave the size out.

d_call: TRBD1; clone_size: many; v_call: TRBV20-1; j_call: TRBJ1-2; cdr3_length: 12; cdr3_aa: CSAGGQGVGYTF; cdr3_nt: TGCAGTGCTGGGGGACAGGGGGTTGGCTACACCTTC
d_call: .; clone_size: few; v_call: TRBV4-2; j_call: TRBJ1-5; cdr3_length: 14; cdr3_aa: CASSQDDSNQPQHF; cdr3_nt: TGTGCCAGCAGCCAAGATGATAGTAATCAGCCCCAGCATTTT
d_call: .; clone_size: .; v_call: TRBV20-1; j_call: TRBJ2-2; cdr3_length: 12; cdr3_aa: CSGAGLTGELFF; cdr3_nt: TGCAGTGGCGCGGGGTTAACCGGGGAGCTGTTTTTT
d_call: TRBD1; clone_size: few; v_call: TRBV7-9; j_call: TRBJ2-7; cdr3_length: 16; cdr3_aa: CASSSGTGKNSYEQYF; cdr3_nt: TGTGCCAGCAGCTCGGGGACAGGGAAAAACTCCTACGAGCAGTACTTC
d_call: TRBD1; clone_size: .; v_call: TRBV12-3/TRBV12-4; j_call: TRBJ1-5; cdr3_length: 14; cdr3_aa: CASRSGTVNQPQHF; cdr3_nt: TGTGCCAGCAGGTCCGGGACAGTCAATCAGCCCCAGCATTTT
d_call: .; clone_size: many; v_call: TRBV24-1; j_call: TRBJ2-2; cdr3_length: 15; cdr3_aa: CATRPGTPNTGELFF; cdr3_nt: TGTGCCACCCGCCCAGGGACTCCGAACACCGGGGAGCTGTTTTTT
d_call: TRBD2; clone_size: few; v_call: TRBV12-3/TRBV12-4; j_call: TRBJ2-5; cdr3_length: 19; cdr3_aa: CASSFVGTSGGLRQETQYF; cdr3_nt: TGTGCCAGCAGTTTCGTTGGGACTAGCGGGGGACTCCGCCAAGAGACCCAGTACTTC
d_call: TRBD1; clone_size: few; v_call: TRBV7-2; j_call: TRBJ1-6; cdr3_length: 16; cdr3_aa: CASSVRRTGANSPLHF; cdr3_nt: TGTGCCAGCAGCGTGCGTCGGACAGGGGCCAATTCACCCCTCCACTTT
d_call: .; clone_size: .; v_call: TRBV4-3; j_call: TRBJ2-1; cdr3_length: 16; cdr3_aa: CASSQEGGAAYNEQFF; cdr3_nt: TGCGCCAGCAGCCAAGAAGGGGGGGCGGCCTACAATGAGCAGTTCTTC
d_call: TRBD1; clone_size: many; v_call: TRBV5-1; j_call: TRBJ2-7; cdr3_length: 14; cdr3_aa: CASSSGGQGYEQYF; cdr3_nt: TGCGCCAGCAGCTCGGGGGGACAGGGGTACGAGCAGTACTTC
d_call: .; clone_size: few; v_call: TRBV20-1; j_call: TRBJ2-1; cdr3_length: 14; cdr3_aa: CSARRAGPGSEQFF; cdr3_nt: TGCAGTGCTAGAAGGGCGGGACCAGGCAGTGAGCAGTTCTTC
d_call: .; clone_size: .; v_call: TRBV15; j_call: TRBJ2-3; cdr3_length: 14; cdr3_aa: CATSRDRLGDTQYF; cdr3_nt: TGTGCCACCAGCAGAGATCGGTTGGGAGATACGCAGTATTTT
d_call: .; clone_size: many; v_call: TRBV29-1; j_call: TRBJ1-2; cdr3_length: 13; cdr3_aa: CSVAGELNYGYTF; cdr3_nt: TGCAGCGTTGCAGGCGAGCTTAACTATGGCTACACCTTC
d_call: TRBD2; clone_size: few; v_call: TRBV7-9; j_call: TRBJ2-2; cdr3_length: 16; cdr3_aa: CASSPSGLAGPGELFF; cdr3_nt: TGTGCCAGCAGCCCGTCGGGACTAGCGGGGCCCGGGGAGCTGTTTTTT
d_call: TRBD1; clone_size: many; v_call: TRBV7-9; j_call: TRBJ1-2; cdr3_length: 15; cdr3_aa: CASSPQTGGNYGYTF; cdr3_nt: TGTGCCAGCAGCCCCCAGACAGGGGGCAACTATGGCTACACCTTC
d_call: TRBD1; clone_size: few; v_call: TRBV6-1; j_call: TRBJ1-2; cdr3_length: 15; cdr3_aa: CASTHRAQGAQSYTF; cdr3_nt: TGTGCCAGCACTCATCGGGCTCAGGGGGCTCAGAGCTACACCTTC
d_call: TRBD2; clone_size: few; v_call: TRBV6-1; j_call: TRBJ2-1; cdr3_length: 17; cdr3_aa: CASSVGVSGGAYNEQFF; cdr3_nt: TGTGCCAGCAGTGTGGGGGTTAGCGGGGGGGCCTACAATGAGCAGTTCTTC
d_call: .; clone_size: few; v_call: TRBV7-2; j_call: TRBJ2-3; cdr3_length: 12; cdr3_aa: CASSRHRDTQYF; cdr3_nt: TGTGCCAGCAGCCGCCACCGGGATACGCAGTATTTT
d_call: TRBD2; clone_size: few; v_call: TRBV15; j_call: TRBJ2-7; cdr3_length: 15; cdr3_aa: CATSRRGREVNEQYF; cdr3_nt: TGTGCCACCAGCAGAAGAGGGCGGGAGGTGAATGAGCAGTACTTC
d_call: .; clone_size: many; v_call: TRBV5-1; j_call: TRBJ2-3; cdr3_length: 14; cdr3_aa: CASTSTSPADTQYF; cdr3_nt: TGCGCCAGCACCTCTACGAGTCCGGCAGATACGCAGTATTTT
d_call: .; clone_size: few; v_call: TRBV20-1; j_call: TRBJ2-7; cdr3_length: 12; cdr3_aa: CSARGEVYEQYF; cdr3_nt: TGCAGTGCTAGAGGTGAAGTCTACGAGCAGTACTTC
d_call: .; clone_size: few; v_call: TRBV5-5; j_call: TRBJ1-4; cdr3_length: 13; cdr3_aa: CASSSRGNEKLFF; cdr3_nt: TGTGCCAGCAGCTCTAGGGGGAATGAAAAACTGTTTTTT
d_call: .; clone_size: .; v_call: TRBV2; j_call: TRBJ2-5; cdr3_length: 14; cdr3_aa: CASHFAGGQETQYF; cdr3_nt: TGTGCCAGCCACTTCGCTGGGGGGCAAGAGACCCAGTACTTC
d_call: TRBD1; clone_size: .; v_call: TRBV6-2/TRBV6-3; j_call: TRBJ2-2; cdr3_length: 16; cdr3_aa: CASSSPTGVGTGELFF; cdr3_nt: TGTGCCAGCAGTTCCCCGACAGGGGTTGGCACCGGGGAGCTGTTTTTT
d_call: .; clone_size: few; v_call: TRBV29-1; j_call: TRBJ2-2; cdr3_length: 15; cdr3_aa: CSALPFGRNTGELFF; cdr3_nt: TGCAGCGCCCTACCTTTCGGAAGAAACACCGGGGAGCTGTTTTTT
d_call: .; clone_size: few; v_call: TRBV7-9; j_call: TRBJ2-7; cdr3_length: 13; cdr3_aa: CASGLGGSYEQYF; cdr3_nt: TGTGCCAGCGGCCTAGGGGGGTCCTACGAGCAGTACTTC
d_call: TRBD1; clone_size: many; v_call: TRBV10-3; j_call: TRBJ2-1; cdr3_length: 13; cdr3_aa: CAIRVTRDRGEFF; cdr3_nt: TGTGCCATCAGAGTTACTCGGGACAGGGGGGAATTCTTC
d_call: TRBD2; clone_size: many; v_call: TRBV6-1; j_call: TRBJ2-7; cdr3_length: 14; cdr3_aa: CASSAGGRAYEQYF; cdr3_nt: TGTGCCAGCAGCGCGGGGGGACGGGCCTACGAGCAGTACTTC
d_call: .; clone_size: .; v_call: TRBV12-3/TRBV12-4; j_call: TRBJ1-2; cdr3_length: 16; cdr3_aa: CASSLASGTYGYGYTF; cdr3_nt: TGTGCCAGCAGTTTAGCTTCCGGGACCTACGGATATGGCTACACCTTC
d_call: .; clone_size: .; v_call: TRBV20-1; j_call: TRBJ1-1; cdr3_length: 14; cdr3_aa: CSATDGTTNTEAFF; cdr3_nt: TGCAGTGCAACGGACGGGACAACGAACACTGAAGCTTTCTTT
d_call: .; clone_size: once; v_call: TRBV7-9; j_call: TRBJ2-1; cdr3_length: 12; cdr3_aa: CASSLYQGEQFF; cdr3_nt: TGTGCCAGCAGCTTATATCAGGGTGAGCAGTTCTTC
d_call: .; clone_size: many; v_call: TRBV7-2; j_call: TRBJ2-7; cdr3_length: 15; cdr3_aa: CASSSSGREGYEQYF; cdr3_nt: TGTGCCAGCAGCTCCTCGGGACGCGAGGGCTACGAGCAGTACTTC
d_call: TRBD2; clone_size: few; v_call: TRBV10-3; j_call: TRBJ2-7; cdr3_length: 15; cdr3_aa: CAISSGLAGSYEQYF; cdr3_nt: TGTGCCATCAGTTCGGGACTAGCGGGATCCTACGAGCAGTACTTC
d_call: TRBD2; clone_size: many; v_call: TRBV6-5; j_call: TRBJ2-5; cdr3_length: 18; cdr3_aa: CASSYGGGWAGGRETQYF; cdr3_nt: TGTGCCAGCAGTTACGGTGGTGGTTGGGCGGGGGGCCGGGAGACCCAGTACTTC
d_call: TRBD1; clone_size: .; v_call: TRBV7-9; j_call: TRBJ1-4; cdr3_length: 16; cdr3_aa: CASSRALGGAGEKLFF; cdr3_nt: TGTGCCAGCAGCAGAGCCCTAGGGGGCGCGGGTGAAAAACTGTTTTTT
d_call: .; clone_size: few; v_call: TRBV7-2; j_call: TRBJ2-7; cdr3_length: 16; cdr3_aa: CASSLGWRGRSYEQYF; cdr3_nt: TGTGCCAGCAGCTTAGGGTGGCGGGGTCGCTCCTACGAGCAGTACTTC
d_call: TRBD1; clone_size: .; v_call: TRBV9; j_call: TRBJ2-1; cdr3_length: 15; cdr3_aa: CASSARDSYYNEQFF; cdr3_nt: TGTGCCAGCAGCGCCCGGGACAGCTATTACAATGAGCAGTTCTTC
d_call: .; clone_size: many; v_call: TRBV3-1; j_call: TRBJ2-7; cdr3_length: 18; cdr3_aa: CASSQEDSQGLSYYEQYF; cdr3_nt: TGTGCCAGCAGCCAAGAGGACTCCCAGGGGCTATCCTACTACGAGCAGTACTTC
d_call: TRBD1; clone_size: many; v_call: TRBV12-3/TRBV12-4; j_call: TRBJ1-4; cdr3_length: 14; cdr3_aa: CASTRTGLNEKLFF; cdr3_nt: TGTGCCAGCACCAGGACAGGGCTTAATGAAAAACTGTTTTTT
d_call: TRBD1; clone_size: few; v_call: TRBV20-1; j_call: TRBJ1-2; cdr3_length: 18; cdr3_aa: CSARDPAGTGGRVYGYTF; cdr3_nt: TGCAGTGCTAGAGATCCGGCCGGGACAGGGGGCCGGGTCTATGGCTACACCTTC
d_call: TRBD1; clone_size: .; v_call: TRBV4-2; j_call: TRBJ2-1; cdr3_length: 16; cdr3_aa: CASSQGGTGGLTVQFF; cdr3_nt: TGTGCCAGCAGCCAAGGGGGGACAGGGGGTCTTACTGTGCAGTTCTTC
d_call: .; clone_size: many; v_call: TRBV25-1; j_call: TRBJ2-3; cdr3_length: 12; cdr3_aa: CASRHTSDTQYF; cdr3_nt: TGTGCCAGCAGACATACATCTGATACGCAGTATTTT
d_call: .; clone_size: .; v_call: TRBV5-1; j_call: TRBJ2-1; cdr3_length: 16; cdr3_aa: CASSPGGGTTWDEQFF; cdr3_nt: TGCGCCAGCAGCCCAGGGGGGGGTACTACATGGGATGAGCAGTTCTTC
d_call: .; clone_size: .; v_call: TRBV6-2/TRBV6-3; j_call: TRBJ2-5; cdr3_length: 14; cdr3_aa: CASSYSNILETQYF; cdr3_nt: TGTGCCAGCAGTTACTCGAATATTTTAGAGACCCAGTACTTC
d_call: TRBD1; clone_size: few; v_call: TRBV6-2/TRBV6-3; j_call: TRBJ2-7; cdr3_length: 15; cdr3_aa: CASKRTDRVAYEQYF; cdr3_nt: TGTGCCAGCAAAAGAACGGACAGGGTGGCGTACGAGCAGTACTTC
d_call: TRBD1; clone_size: few; v_call: TRBV10-3; j_call: TRBJ1-1; cdr3_length: 14; cdr3_aa: CAISVGTGYVEAFF; cdr3_nt: TGTGCCATCAGTGTTGGGACAGGGTATGTTGAAGCTTTCTTT
d_call: .; clone_size: few; v_call: TRBV27; j_call: TRBJ2-1; cdr3_length: 19; cdr3_aa: CASSRDSGVAGPSYNEQFF; cdr3_nt: TGTGCCAGCAGTAGGGATAGCGGTGTGGCTGGGCCTTCCTACAATGAGCAGTTCTTC
d_call: TRBD2; clone_size: .; v_call: TRBV3-1; j_call: TRBJ2-7; cdr3_length: 15; cdr3_aa: CASSQSASGSVEQYF; cdr3_nt: TGTGCCAGCAGCCAGAGTGCTAGCGGGAGTGTCGAGCAGTACTTC
d_call: .; clone_size: few; v_call: TRBV12-3/TRBV12-4; j_call: TRBJ1-1; cdr3_length: 16; cdr3_aa: CASSLGLWGHRDEAFF; cdr3_nt: TGTGCCAGCAGTCTAGGTCTTTGGGGACATCGCGATGAAGCTTTCTTT
d_call: TRBD2; clone_size: many; v_call: TRBV3-1; j_call: TRBJ2-2; cdr3_length: 18; cdr3_aa: CASSQDGTTYANTGELFF; cdr3_nt: TGTGCCAGCAGCCAAGATGGGACTACCTATGCGAACACCGGGGAGCTGTTTTTT
d_call: .; clone_size: few; v_call: TRBV12-3/TRBV12-4; j_call: TRBJ2-5; cdr3_length: 14; cdr3_aa: CASSFGAIQETQYF; cdr3_nt: TGTGCCAGCAGTTTTGGGGCTATCCAAGAGACCCAGTACTTC
d_call: TRBD1; clone_size: .; v_call: TRBV10-1; j_call: TRBJ2-7; cdr3_length: 14; cdr3_aa: CASSEGTGVREQYF; cdr3_nt: TGCGCCAGCAGTGAAGGGACAGGGGTTCGTGAGCAGTACTTC
d_call: .; clone_size: many; v_call: TRBV7-2; j_call: TRBJ1-1; cdr3_length: 12; cdr3_aa: CASGRLNTEAFF; cdr3_nt: TGTGCCAGTGGGCGTCTGAACACTGAAGCTTTCTTT